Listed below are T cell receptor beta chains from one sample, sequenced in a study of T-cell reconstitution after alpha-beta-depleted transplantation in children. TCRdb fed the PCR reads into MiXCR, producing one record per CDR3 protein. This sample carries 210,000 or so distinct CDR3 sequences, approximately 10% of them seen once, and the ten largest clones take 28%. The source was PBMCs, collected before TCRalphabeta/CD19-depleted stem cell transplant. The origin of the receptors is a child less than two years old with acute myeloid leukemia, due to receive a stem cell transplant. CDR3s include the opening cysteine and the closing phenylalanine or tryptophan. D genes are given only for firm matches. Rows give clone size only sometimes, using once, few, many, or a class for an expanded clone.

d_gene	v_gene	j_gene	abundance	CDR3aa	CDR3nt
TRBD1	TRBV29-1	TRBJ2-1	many	CSPGTGNNEQFF	TGCAGCCCTGGGACAGGGAACAATGAGCAGTTCTTC
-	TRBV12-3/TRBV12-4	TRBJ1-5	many	CASSLRTPRSDQPQHF	TGTGCCAGCAGTTTAAGGACACCTAGATCCGATCAGCCCCAGCATTTT
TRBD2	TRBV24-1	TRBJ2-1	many	CATSDWTSGDNNEQFF	TGTGCCACCAGTGATTGGACTAGCGGAGACAACAATGAGCAGTTCTTC
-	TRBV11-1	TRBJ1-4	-	CASIRDSATNEKLFF	TGTGCCAGCATCCGGGACTCTGCAACTAATGAAAAACTGTTTTTT
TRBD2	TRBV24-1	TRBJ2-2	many	CATSDWLAGSNTGELFF	TGTGCCACCAGTGATTGGCTAGCGGGATCGAACACCGGGGAGCTGTTTTTT
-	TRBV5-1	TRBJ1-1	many	CASRSGSNTEAFF	TGCGCCAGCAGGTCCGGCTCGAACACTGAAGCTTTCTTT
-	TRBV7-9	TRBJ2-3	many	CASSFWGDSTDTQYF	TGTGCCAGCAGCTTTTGGGGGGATAGCACAGATACGCAGTATTTT
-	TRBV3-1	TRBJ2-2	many	CASSQEGIRTGELFF	TGTGCCAGCAGCCAAGAGGGTATAAGGACCGGGGAGCTGTTTTTT
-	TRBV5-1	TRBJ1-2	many	CASSLVASNYGYTF	TGCGCCAGCAGCTTGGTTGCCAGCAACTATGGCTACACCTTC
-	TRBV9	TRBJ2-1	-	CASSVGGPYNGQFF	TGTGCCAGCAGCGTGGGGGGACCCTACAATGGGCAGTTCTTC
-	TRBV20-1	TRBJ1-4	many	CSARGEASGEKLFF	TGCAGTGCTAGAGGAGAGGCCTCCGGAGAAAAACTGTTTTTT
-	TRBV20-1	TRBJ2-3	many	CSAHRPAGRGGSTDTQYF	TGCAGTGCCCACCGGCCAGCGGGAAGAGGGGGGAGCACAGATACGCAGTATTTT
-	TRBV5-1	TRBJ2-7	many	CASSRDGNYEQYF	TGCGCCAGCAGCCGGGACGGGAATTACGAGCAGTACTTC
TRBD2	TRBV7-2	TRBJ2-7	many	CASCLGLAGFYEQYF	TGTGCCAGCTGCTTAGGTCTAGCGGGGTTCTACGAGCAGTACTTC
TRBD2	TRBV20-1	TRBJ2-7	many	CSARSGSDSYEQYF	TGCAGTGCTAGGAGCGGGAGTGATTCCTACGAGCAGTACTTC
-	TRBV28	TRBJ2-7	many	CASSFGGTLGWDYEQYF	TGTGCCAGCAGTTTTGGCGGGACCTTGGGGTGGGACTACGAGCAGTACTTC
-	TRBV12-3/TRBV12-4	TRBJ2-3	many	CASSPDQTASTDTQYF	TGTGCCAGCAGCCCCGATCAGACAGCTAGCACAGATACGCAGTATTTT
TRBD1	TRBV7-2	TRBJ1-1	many	CASSYRRQGGEAFF	TGTGCCAGCAGCTACAGACGACAGGGGGGTGAAGCTTTCTTT
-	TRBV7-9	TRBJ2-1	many	CASSGVRKAAEIYNEQFF	TGTGCCAGCAGCGGGGTACGAAAGGCAGCGGAGATATACAATGAGCAGTTCTTC
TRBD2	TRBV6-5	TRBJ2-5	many	CASSYNSRGAQETQYF	TGTGCCAGCAGTTACAACTCGCGGGGGGCCCAAGAGACCCAGTACTTC
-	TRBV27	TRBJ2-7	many	CASSRKGFLYEQYF	TGTGCCAGCAGTAGAAAGGGCTTCCTCTACGAGCAGTACTTC
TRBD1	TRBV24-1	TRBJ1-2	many	CATSGTGHGYTF	TGTGCCACCAGTGGGACAGGGCATGGCTACACCTTC
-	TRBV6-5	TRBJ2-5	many	CASSYNEGRETQYF	TGTGCCAGCAGTTACAATGAGGGGAGGGAGACCCAGTACTTC
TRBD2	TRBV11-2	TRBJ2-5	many	CASGRLAETQYF	TGTGCCAGCGGCCGACTAGCAGAGACCCAGTACTTC
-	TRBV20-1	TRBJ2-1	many	CSARVILRGENEQFF	TGCAGTGCTAGAGTAATTTTGCGGGGCGAAAATGAGCAGTTCTTC
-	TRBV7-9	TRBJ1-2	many	CASSLVPGGYTF	TGTGCCAGCAGCTTAGTTCCTGGTGGCTACACCTTC
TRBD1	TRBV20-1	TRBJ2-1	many	CSATNPGQGVNEQFF	TGCAGTGCCACCAATCCGGGACAGGGGGTCAATGAGCAGTTCTTC
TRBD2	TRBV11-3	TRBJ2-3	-	CASASGLATTDTQYF	TGTGCCAGCGCTTCGGGACTAGCAACCACAGATACGCAGTATTTT
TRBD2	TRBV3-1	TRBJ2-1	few	CASSQPWTSGRAVNYNEQFF	TGTGCCAGCAGCCAACCCTGGACTAGCGGGAGGGCAGTAAACTACAATGAGCAGTTCTTC
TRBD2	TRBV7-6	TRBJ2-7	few	CASSLAGTSSYEQYF	TGTGCCAGCAGTTTAGCGGGAACCAGCTCCTACGAGCAGTACTTC
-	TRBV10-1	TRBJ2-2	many	CASSNLLATGELFF	TGCGCCAGCAGCAATCTCCTAGCGACCGGGGAGCTGTTTTTT
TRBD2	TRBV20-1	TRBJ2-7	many	CSATLAGRAHEQYF	TGCAGTGCTACCCTGGCCGGGAGGGCGCACGAGCAGTACTTC
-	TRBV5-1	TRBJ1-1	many	CASSLDQGRGTEAFF	TGCGCCAGCAGCTTGGATCAGGGTCGGGGCACTGAAGCTTTCTTT
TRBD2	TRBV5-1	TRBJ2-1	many	CASSLAGLAGSFSYNEQFF	TGCGCCAGCAGCTTGGCCGGTCTAGCGGGGTCCTTCTCCTACAATGAGCAGTTCTTC
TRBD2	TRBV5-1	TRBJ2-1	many	CASSFPSGRNNEQFF	TGCGCCAGCAGCTTCCCTAGCGGGAGGAACAATGAGCAGTTCTTC
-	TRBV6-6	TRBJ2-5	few	CASSSQWQETQYF	TGTGCCAGCAGTTCGCAGTGGCAAGAGACCCAGTACTTC
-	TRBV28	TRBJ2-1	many	CASSFPEAYNEQFF	TGTGCCAGCAGTTTCCCGGAGGCTTACAATGAGCAGTTCTTC
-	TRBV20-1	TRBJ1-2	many	CSARNPNSGGAYGYTF	TGCAGTGCTAGGAACCCGAACTCCGGGGGCGCTTATGGCTACACCTTC
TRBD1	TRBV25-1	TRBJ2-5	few	CASSEDRAVETQYF	TGTGCCAGCAGTGAGGACAGGGCCGTAGAGACCCAGTACTTC
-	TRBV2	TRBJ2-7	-	CASSVLAIIYEQYF	TGTGCCAGCAGTGTTTTGGCAATTATCTACGAGCAGTACTTC
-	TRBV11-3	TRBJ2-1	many	CASSSSGAYNEQFF	TGTGCCAGCAGCTCCTCCGGAGCCTACAATGAGCAGTTCTTC
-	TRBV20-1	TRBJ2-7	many	CSARSGPPYEQYF	TGCAGTGCTAGAAGCGGGCCCCCTTACGAGCAGTACTTC
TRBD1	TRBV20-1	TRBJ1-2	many	CSAGTGGSNYGYTF	TGCAGTGCTGGGACAGGGGGTAGTAACTATGGCTACACCTTC
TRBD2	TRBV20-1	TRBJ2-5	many	CSAAESGKETQYF	TGCAGTGCCGCCGAGAGCGGGAAAGAGACCCAGTACTTC